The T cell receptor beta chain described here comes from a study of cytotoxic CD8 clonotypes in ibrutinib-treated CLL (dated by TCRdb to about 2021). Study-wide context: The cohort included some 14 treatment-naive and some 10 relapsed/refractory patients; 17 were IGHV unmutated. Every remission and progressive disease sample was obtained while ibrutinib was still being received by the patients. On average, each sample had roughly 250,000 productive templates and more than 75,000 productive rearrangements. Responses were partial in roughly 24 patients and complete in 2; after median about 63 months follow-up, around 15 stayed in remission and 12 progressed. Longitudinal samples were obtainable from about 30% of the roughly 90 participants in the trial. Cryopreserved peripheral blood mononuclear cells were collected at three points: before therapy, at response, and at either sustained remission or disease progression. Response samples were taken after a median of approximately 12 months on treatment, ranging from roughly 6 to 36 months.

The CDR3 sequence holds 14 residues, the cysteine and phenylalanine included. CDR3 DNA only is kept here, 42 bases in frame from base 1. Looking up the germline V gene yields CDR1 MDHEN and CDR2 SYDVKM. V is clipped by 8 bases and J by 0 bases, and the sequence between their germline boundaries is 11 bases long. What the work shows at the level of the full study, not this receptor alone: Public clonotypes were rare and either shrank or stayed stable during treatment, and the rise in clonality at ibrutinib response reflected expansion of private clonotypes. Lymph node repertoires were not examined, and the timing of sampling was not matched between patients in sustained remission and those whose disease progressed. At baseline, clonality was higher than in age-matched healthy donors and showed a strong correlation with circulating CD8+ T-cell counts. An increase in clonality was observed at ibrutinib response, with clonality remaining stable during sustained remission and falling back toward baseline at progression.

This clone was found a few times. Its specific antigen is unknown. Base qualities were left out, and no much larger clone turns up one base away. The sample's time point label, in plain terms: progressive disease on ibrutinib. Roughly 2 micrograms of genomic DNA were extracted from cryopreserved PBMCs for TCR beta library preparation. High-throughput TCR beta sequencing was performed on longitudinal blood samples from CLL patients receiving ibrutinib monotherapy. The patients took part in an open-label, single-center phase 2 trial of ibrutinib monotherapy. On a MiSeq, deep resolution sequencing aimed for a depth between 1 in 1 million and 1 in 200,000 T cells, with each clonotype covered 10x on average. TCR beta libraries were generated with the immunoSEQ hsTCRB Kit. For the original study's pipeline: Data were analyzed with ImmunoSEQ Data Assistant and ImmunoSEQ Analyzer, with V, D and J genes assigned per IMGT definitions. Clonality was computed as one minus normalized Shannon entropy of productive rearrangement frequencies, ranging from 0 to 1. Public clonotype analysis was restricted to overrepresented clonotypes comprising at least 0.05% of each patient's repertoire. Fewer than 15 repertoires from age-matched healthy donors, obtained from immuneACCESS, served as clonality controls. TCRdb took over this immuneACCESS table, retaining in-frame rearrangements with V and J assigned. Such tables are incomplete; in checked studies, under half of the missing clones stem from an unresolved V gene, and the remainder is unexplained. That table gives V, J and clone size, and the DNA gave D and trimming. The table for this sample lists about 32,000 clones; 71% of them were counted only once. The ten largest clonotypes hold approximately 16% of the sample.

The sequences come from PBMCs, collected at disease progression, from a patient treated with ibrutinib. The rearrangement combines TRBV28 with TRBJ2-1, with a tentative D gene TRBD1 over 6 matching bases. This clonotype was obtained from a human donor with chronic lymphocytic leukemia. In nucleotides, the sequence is TGTGCCAGCCGGACAGAGGTCTCCTACAATGAGCAGTTCTTC. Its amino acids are CASRTEVSYNEQFF.